These 17 T cell receptor beta chains came from one sample sequenced in a study of cytomegalovirus exposure and HLA in healthy donors. In the PCR, 60 Vbeta and 13 Jbeta primers were used. The repertoire was sequenced with immunoSEQ multiplex PCR; TCRdb's copy has only in-frame clones and lacks some. The repertoire includes about 130,000 clones, more than 65% of them detected once, and approximately 2.4% sits in the top ten. Sequenced input: PBMCs. The receptor source for this set is a man aged 45 to 65 in good health and CMV-seronegative.

In its sample, this clone was seen once. The V call is TRBV7-6, the J call TRBJ2-7; D is perhaps TRBD2 (7 bases). Deletions cut 2 bases from V and 7 bases from J, with 21 bases between. Looked up from germline, CDR1 is SGHVS and CDR2 is FNYEAQ. The CDR3 length is 16 residues. Here the CDR3 reads CASSLNPAGEQGEQYF. Here the CDR3 DNA reads TGTGCCAGCAGCTTAAATCCCGCGGGGGAACAGGGAGAGCAGTACTTC.

This chain uses TRBV6-5 with TRBJ1-6; D unclear. Per the germline V gene, CDR1 is MNHEY and CDR2 is SVGAGI. The V and J ends lost 0 bases and 7 bases respectively, with 10 bases between them. The CDR3 consists of 15 residues. CDR3 coding DNA: TGTGCCAGCAGTTACTCTCGTCCCGAGAATTCACCCCTCCACTTT. Translating gives CASSYSRPENSPLHF.

V and J are TRBV27 and TRBJ2-3; TRBD2 matches at 10 bases. The CDR3 runs to 14 residues. V shed 7 bases, J shed 6 bases, and the junction held 7 bases outside the gene matches. Looked up from germline, CDR1 is MNHEY and CDR2 is SMNVEV (reference sequence). In DNA form, the CDR3 reads TGTGCCAGCAATTCAGCGGGGGGGTGGGATACGCAGTATTTT. This gives the protein CASNSAGGWDTQYF.

V and J are TRBV19 and TRBJ1-2; 10 bases are shared with TRBD1. J gave up 6 bases and V 0 bases, and 1 base lay outside the gene matches. Germline CDR1 is LNHDA and CDR2 is SQIVND (reference sequence). This CDR3 spans 14 amino acids. The CDR3 is CASSIDGQGDGYTF. The CDR3 DNA follows: TGTGCCAGTAGTATAGATGGACAGGGGGATGGCTACACCTTC.

On this clone itself: Additional DNA sequences in this sample encode the identical CDR3. CDR3 sequence: CASSAGGNEKLFF. CDR3 DNA sequence: TGTGCCAGCAGTGCAGGGGGGAATGAAAAACTGTTTTTT. This chain connects TRBV6-1 to TRBJ1-4; 7 bases map to TRBD1. V was clipped by 4 bases and J by 5 bases; unmatched bases: 1. The CDR3 has 13 amino acids. The V gene's germline CDR1 is MNHNS and CDR2 SASEGT.

The chain joins TRBV5-1 to TRBJ1-6; D remains ambiguous. The CDR3 contains 16 residues. Germline V gene lookup returns CDR1 SGHRS and CDR2 YFSETQ. The germline V and J ends were trimmed by 0 bases and 4 bases, with 11 bases remaining between them. CDR3 loop: CASSLEARGYNSPLHF. The DNA for the CDR3 is TGCGCCAGCAGCTTGGAGGCCCGCGGGTATAATTCACCCCTCCACTTT.

CDR3 loop: CASRTQGYNSPLHF. The CDR3 bases are TGTGCCAGTAGAACACAGGGTTATAATTCACCCCTCCACTTT. The chain combines TRBV19 with TRBJ1-6, with D possibly matching TRBD1 (6 bases). Germline CDR1 reads LNHDA; CDR2 reads SQIVND (reference sequence). Trimming stripped 6 bases from V and 4 bases from J, with 10 bases between. This CDR3 region has 14 residues.

V gene TRBV6-5 combines with J gene TRBJ1-2; 10 nucleotides match TRBD1. This CDR3 spans 14 amino acids. Germline CDR1 is MNHEY and CDR2 is SVGAGI. The J segment lost 4 bases and the V segment lost 6 bases, leaving 5 bases of the junction unmatched. The CDR3 nucleotides read TGTGCCAGCAGGCCGGGACAGGGGTTCTATGGCTACACCTTC. This sequence encodes CASRPGQGFYGYTF.

CDR3 region: CASSPTGLGNQPQHF. The CDR3, as DNA: TGTGCCAGCAGCCCCACAGGGTTAGGCAATCAGCCCCAGCATTTT. V gene TRBV6-5 combines with J gene TRBJ1-5; a weak D match, TRBD1 (6 bases). This CDR3 spans 15 amino acids. V lost 6 bases and J lost 2, with 14 bases in between. The germline V gene encodes CDR1 MNHEY and CDR2 SVGAGI.

This sequence joins TRBV28 and TRBJ1-5; D is undetermined. The CDR3 is made up of 14 amino acids. Trimming pared 9 bases from V and 0 bases from J, leaving 12 bases between. Germline assignment: CDR1 MDHEN and CDR2 SYDVKM. The CDR3 DNA reads TGTGCCAGTCACAGAAAATATAGCAATCAGCCCCAGCATTTT. Its protein is CASHRKYSNQPQHF.

This chain connects TRBV27 to TRBJ1-5, with TRBD1 identical over 9 bases. V lost 6 bases to trimming and J lost 6 bases; unmatched junction nucleotides: 3. The CDR3 runs to 13 residues. CDR1 and CDR2 (germline): MNHEY, SMNVEV (reference sequence). Here the CDR3 reads CASRGQGPQPQHF. CDR3 nucleotide sequence: TGTGCCAGCAGGGGACAGGGCCCTCAGCCCCAGCATTTT.

The chain joins TRBV29-1 to TRBJ2-1, with TRBD2 matching 10 bases. Germline CDR1 is SQVTM and CDR2 is ANQGSEA. The CDR3 has 15 residues. J lost 4 bases, V lost 6 bases, and 9 bases had no gene match. CDR3: CSVTPPSGGYNEQFF. The CDR3 region has the DNA TGCAGCGTCACACCACCTAGCGGGGGTTACAATGAGCAGTTCTTC.

The chain uses TRBV29-1 and TRBJ1-2; TRBD1 agrees at 8 bases. CDR1 SQVTM and CDR2 ANQGSEA come from the germline V gene. With 7 bases clipped from V and 8 bases from J, the junction kept 6 bases outside the gene matches. The CDR3 runs 11 residues. For the CDR3, the DNA is TGCAGCGCGACAGGGGCGGACGGCTACACCTTC. It encodes CSATGADGYTF. The entire variable domain, with the rest obtained from reference TRBV29-1 and TRBJ1-2, is as follows: SAVISQKPSRDICQRGTSLTIQCQVDSQVTMMFWYRQQPGQSLTLIATANQGSEATYESGFVIDKFPISRPNLTFSTLTVSNMSPEDSSIYLCSATGADGYTFGSGTRLTVV.

V is TRBV30 and J is TRBJ2-4; a possible D gene is TRBD1 (6 bases). From germline, CDR1 is GTSNPN and CDR2 SVGIG (reference sequence). The V end lost 3 bases, the J end lost 0 bases, and 12 bases lay between the germline ends. The CDR3 loop spans 15 amino acids. Here the CDR3 DNA reads TGTGCCTGGAGCGGGACATATTTAGCCAAAAACATTCAGTACTTC. Its translation is CAWSGTYLAKNIQYF.

CDR3 nucleotide sequence: TGCGCCAGCAGCTTTGGACACGGAGCTAACTATGGCTACACCTTC. Encoded protein: CASSFGHGANYGYTF. The V gene is TRBV4-1, the J gene TRBJ1-2; maybe TRBD1 (5 bases). Germline V gene data show CDR1 as MGHRA and CDR2 as YSYEKL. The CDR3 consists of 15 residues. The ends were cut back, 5 bases at V and 0 bases at J, with 13 bases in the middle.

The rearrangement uses TRBV6-4 and TRBJ2-1, with D possibly TRBD2 on 5 matching bases. Germline-derived CDR1 and CDR2 are MRHNA and SNTAGT. CDR3 size: 15 residues. V was shortened by 4 bases and J by 0 bases, with 10 bases between the two germline ends. This CDR3 is CASSATTDSYNEQFF. CDR3 in DNA: TGTGCCAGCAGTGCGACTACCGACTCCTACAATGAGCAGTTCTTC.

This chain connects TRBV6-1 to TRBJ1-2, with 7 bases that match TRBD1. CDR1 and CDR2 from the germline V gene are MNHNS and SASEGT. J was trimmed by 7 bases and V by 4 bases; bases with no gene match: 3. The CDR3 is 12 residues long. The CDR3 DNA follows: TGTGCCAGCAGTGGCGACAGGGTTGGCTACACCTTC. It specifies CASSGDRVGYTF.